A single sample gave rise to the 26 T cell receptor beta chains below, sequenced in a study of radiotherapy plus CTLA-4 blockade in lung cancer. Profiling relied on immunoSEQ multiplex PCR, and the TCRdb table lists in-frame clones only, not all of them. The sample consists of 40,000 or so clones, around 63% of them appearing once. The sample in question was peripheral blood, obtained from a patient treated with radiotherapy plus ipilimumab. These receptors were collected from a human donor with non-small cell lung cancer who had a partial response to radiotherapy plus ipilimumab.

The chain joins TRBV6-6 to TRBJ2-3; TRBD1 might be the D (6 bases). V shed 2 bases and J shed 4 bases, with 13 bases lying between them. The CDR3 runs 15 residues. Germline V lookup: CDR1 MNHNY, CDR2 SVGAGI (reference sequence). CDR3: CASSYPDRTPDTQYF. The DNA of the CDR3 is TGTGCCAGCAGTTACCCAGACAGGACCCCAGATACGCAGTATTTT.

The CDR3 DNA is TGTGCCAGCAGCTCCCGGGACAGCTACACTGAAGCTTTCTTT. Its protein is CASSSRDSYTEAFF. This rearrangement joins TRBV13 to TRBJ1-1; 7 bases fit TRBD1. The CDR3 has 14 amino acids. V shed 4 bases, J shed 3 bases, and the junction held 5 bases outside the gene matches. Germline-derived CDR1 and CDR2 are PRHDT and FYEKMQ (reference sequence).

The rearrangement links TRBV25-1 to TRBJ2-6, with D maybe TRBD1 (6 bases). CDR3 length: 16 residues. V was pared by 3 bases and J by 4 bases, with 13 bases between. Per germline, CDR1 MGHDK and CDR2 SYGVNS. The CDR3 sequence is CASSEPQGTGANVLTF. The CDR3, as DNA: TGTGCCAGCAGTGAGCCACAGGGCACCGGGGCCAACGTCCTGACTTTC.

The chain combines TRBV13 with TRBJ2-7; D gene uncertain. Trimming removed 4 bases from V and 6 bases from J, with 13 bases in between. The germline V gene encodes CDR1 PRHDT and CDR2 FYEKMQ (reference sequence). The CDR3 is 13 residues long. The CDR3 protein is CASSSYSRPEQYF. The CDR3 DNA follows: TGTGCCAGCAGCTCCTACTCCCGCCCCGAGCAGTACTTC.

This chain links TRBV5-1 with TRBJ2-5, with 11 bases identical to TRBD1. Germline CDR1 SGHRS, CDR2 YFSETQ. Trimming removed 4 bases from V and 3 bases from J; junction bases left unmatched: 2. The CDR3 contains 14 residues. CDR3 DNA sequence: TGCGCCAGCAGCCCGGGACAGGGGGAAGAGACCCAGTACTTC. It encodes CASSPGQGEETQYF.

The CDR3 here is CASSLAPTNTEAFF. The CDR3 DNA sequence: TGTGCCAGCAGCTTAGCACCTACGAACACTGAAGCTTTCTTT. V usage is TRBV7-9 and J usage is TRBJ1-1, with no clear D. Germline-derived CDR1 and CDR2 are SEHNR and FQNEAQ (reference sequence). Trimming left V 0 bases short and J 1 base short, with 6 bases between. There are 14 residues in the CDR3.

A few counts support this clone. Written as DNA, the CDR3 is TGTGCCAGCAGCCGCCCGACTGGTTTCGGTGAGCAGTTCTTC. Protein sequence: CASSRPTGFGEQFF. The rearrangement joins TRBV11-2 to TRBJ2-1, with no clear D. CDR1 and CDR2 from the germline V gene are SGHAT and FQNNGV. V lost 5 bases to trimming and J lost 9 bases, with 17 bases between them. CDR3 length: 14 amino acids.

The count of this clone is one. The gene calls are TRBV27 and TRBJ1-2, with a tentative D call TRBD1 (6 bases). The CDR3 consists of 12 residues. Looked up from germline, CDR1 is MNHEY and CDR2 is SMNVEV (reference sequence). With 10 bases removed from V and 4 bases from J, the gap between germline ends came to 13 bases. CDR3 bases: TGTGCCACTCTCGGACAGTCCTATGGCTACACCTTC. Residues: CATLGQSYGYTF.

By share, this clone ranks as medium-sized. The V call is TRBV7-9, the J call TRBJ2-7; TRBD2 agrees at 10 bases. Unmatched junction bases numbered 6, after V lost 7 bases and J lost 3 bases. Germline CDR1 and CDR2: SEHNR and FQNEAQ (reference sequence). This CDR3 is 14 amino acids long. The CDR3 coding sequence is TGTGCCAGCACTCTAGCGGGAGTAAACTACGAGCAGTACTTC. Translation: CASTLAGVNYEQYF.

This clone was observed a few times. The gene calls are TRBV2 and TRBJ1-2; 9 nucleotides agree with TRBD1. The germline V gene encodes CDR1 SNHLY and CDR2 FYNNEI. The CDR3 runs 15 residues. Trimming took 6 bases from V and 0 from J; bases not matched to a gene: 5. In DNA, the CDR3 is TGTGCCAGCAGCGCTGGGACAGGGACTAACTATGGCTACACCTTC. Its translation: CASSAGTGTNYGYTF. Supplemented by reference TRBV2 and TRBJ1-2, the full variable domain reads EPEVTQTPSHQVTQMGQEVILRCVPISNHLYFYWYRQILGQKVEFLVSFYNNEISEKSEIFDDQFSVERPDGSNFTLKIRSTKLEDSAMYFCASSAGTGTNYGYTFGSGTRLTVV.

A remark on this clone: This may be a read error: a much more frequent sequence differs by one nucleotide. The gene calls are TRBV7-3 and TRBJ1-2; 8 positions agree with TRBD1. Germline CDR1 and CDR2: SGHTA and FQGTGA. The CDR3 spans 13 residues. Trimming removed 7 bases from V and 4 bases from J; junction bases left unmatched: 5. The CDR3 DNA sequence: TGTGCCAGCACCTTGGGACAGGTCTATGGCTACACCTTC. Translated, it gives CASTLGQVYGYTF.

CDR3: CASSPNSQGSSTDTQYF. The CDR3 nucleotides read TGTGCCAGCTCACCAAATTCCCAGGGGTCAAGCACAGATACGCAGTATTTT. The V call is TRBV18, the J call TRBJ2-3; perhaps TRBD1 as D (6 bases). The CDR3 contains 17 residues. Deletions cut 2 bases from V and 0 bases from J, with 15 bases between. Germline-derived CDR1 and CDR2 are KGHSH and LQKENI.

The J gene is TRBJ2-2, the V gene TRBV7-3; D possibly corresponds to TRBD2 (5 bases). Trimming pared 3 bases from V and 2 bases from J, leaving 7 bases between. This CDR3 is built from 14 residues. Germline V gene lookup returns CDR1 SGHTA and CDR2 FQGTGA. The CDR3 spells CASSFTSNTGELFF. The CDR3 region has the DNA TGTGCCAGCAGCTTCACTAGTAACACCGGGGAGCTGTTTTTT.

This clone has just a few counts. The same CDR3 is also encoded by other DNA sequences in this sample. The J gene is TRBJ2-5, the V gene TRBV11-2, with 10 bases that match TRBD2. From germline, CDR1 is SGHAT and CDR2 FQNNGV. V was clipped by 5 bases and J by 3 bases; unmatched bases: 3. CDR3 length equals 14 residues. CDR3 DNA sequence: TGTGCCAGCAGCCTCGGACTAGCGGAAGAGACCCAGTACTTC. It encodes CASSLGLAEETQYF.

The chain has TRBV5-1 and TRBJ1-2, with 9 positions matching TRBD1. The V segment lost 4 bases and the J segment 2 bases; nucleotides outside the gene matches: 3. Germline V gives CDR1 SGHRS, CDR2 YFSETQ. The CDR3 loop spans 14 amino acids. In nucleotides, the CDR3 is TGCGCCAGCAGCGAGGGGACAGGGAACTATGGCTACACCTTC. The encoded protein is CASSEGTGNYGYTF.

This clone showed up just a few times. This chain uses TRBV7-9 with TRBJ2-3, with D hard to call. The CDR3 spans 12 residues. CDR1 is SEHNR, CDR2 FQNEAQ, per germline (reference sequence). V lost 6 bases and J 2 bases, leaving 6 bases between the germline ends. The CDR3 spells CASSGLTDTQYF. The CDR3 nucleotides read TGTGCCAGCAGTGGCCTCACAGATACGCAGTATTTT.

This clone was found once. CDR3: CATSRDSTGELFF. The CDR3 DNA follows: TGTGCCACCAGCAGAGACAGCACCGGGGAGCTGTTTTTT. The chain links TRBV15 to TRBJ2-2; no firm D call. CDR3 length equals 13 residues. The V end lost 0 bases, the J end lost 4 bases, and 3 bases lay between the germline ends. Germline values: CDR1 LNHNV, CDR2 YYDKDF (reference sequence).

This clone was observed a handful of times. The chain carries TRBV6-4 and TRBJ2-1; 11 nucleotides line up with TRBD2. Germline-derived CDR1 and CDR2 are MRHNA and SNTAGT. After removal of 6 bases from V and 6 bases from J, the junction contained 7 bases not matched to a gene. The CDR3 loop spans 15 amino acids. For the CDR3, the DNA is TGTGCCAGCAGCAATAGCGGGAGGGCCGCCAATGAGCAGTTCTTC. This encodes CASSNSGRAANEQFF.

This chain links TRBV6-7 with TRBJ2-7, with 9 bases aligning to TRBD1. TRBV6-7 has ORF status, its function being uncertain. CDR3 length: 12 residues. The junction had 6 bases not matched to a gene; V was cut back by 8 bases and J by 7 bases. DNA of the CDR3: TGTGCCAGCGGGACAGGGTGGTCAGAGCAGTACTTC. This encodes CASGTGWSEQYF.

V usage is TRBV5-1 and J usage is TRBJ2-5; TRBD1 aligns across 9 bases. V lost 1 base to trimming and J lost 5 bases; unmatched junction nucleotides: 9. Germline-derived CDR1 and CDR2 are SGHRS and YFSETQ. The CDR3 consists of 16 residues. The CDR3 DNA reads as TGCGCCAGCAGCTTGTACGGGACAGGGTCTGTGGAGACCCAGTACTTC. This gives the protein CASSLYGTGSVETQYF.

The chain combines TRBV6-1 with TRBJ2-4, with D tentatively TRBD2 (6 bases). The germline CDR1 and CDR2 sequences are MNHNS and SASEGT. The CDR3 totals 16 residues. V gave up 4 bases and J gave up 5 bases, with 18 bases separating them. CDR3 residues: CASSVRPGLSENIQYF. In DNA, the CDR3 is TGTGCCAGCAGTGTGCGGCCGGGACTCTCAGAAAACATTCAGTACTTC.

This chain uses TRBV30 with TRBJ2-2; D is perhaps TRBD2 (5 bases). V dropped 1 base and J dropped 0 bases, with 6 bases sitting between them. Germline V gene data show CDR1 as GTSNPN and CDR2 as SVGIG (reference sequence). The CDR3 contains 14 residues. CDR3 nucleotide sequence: TGTGCCTGGAGTGGCGGGCCGAACACCGGGGAGCTGTTTTTT. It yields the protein CAWSGGPNTGELFF.

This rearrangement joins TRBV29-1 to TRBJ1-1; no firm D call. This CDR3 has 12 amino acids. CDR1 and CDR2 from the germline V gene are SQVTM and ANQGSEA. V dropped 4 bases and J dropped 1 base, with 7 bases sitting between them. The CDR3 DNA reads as TGCAGCGTTGTAGCAGCGAACACTGAAGCTTTCTTT. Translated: CSVVAANTEAFF.

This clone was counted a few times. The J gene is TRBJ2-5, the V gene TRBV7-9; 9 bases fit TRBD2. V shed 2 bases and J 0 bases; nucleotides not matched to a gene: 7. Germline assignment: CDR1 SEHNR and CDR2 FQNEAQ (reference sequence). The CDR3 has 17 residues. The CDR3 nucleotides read TGTGCCAGCAGCTTATTAGCGGGGGCCCTGTACCAAGAGACCCAGTACTTC. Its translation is CASSLLAGALYQETQYF.

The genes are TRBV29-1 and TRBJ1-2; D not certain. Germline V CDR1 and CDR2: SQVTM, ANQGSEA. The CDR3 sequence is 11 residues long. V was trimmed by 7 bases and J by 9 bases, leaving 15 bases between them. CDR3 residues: CSAGEAKSYTF. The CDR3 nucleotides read TGCAGCGCCGGGGAGGCCAAGAGCTACACCTTC.

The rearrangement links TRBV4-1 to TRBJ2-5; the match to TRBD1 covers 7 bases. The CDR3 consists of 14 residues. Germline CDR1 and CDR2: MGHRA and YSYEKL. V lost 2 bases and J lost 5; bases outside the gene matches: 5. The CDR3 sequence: CASSQTGVGETQYF. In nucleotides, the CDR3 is TGCGCCAGCAGCCAAACAGGGGTCGGGGAGACCCAGTACTTC.